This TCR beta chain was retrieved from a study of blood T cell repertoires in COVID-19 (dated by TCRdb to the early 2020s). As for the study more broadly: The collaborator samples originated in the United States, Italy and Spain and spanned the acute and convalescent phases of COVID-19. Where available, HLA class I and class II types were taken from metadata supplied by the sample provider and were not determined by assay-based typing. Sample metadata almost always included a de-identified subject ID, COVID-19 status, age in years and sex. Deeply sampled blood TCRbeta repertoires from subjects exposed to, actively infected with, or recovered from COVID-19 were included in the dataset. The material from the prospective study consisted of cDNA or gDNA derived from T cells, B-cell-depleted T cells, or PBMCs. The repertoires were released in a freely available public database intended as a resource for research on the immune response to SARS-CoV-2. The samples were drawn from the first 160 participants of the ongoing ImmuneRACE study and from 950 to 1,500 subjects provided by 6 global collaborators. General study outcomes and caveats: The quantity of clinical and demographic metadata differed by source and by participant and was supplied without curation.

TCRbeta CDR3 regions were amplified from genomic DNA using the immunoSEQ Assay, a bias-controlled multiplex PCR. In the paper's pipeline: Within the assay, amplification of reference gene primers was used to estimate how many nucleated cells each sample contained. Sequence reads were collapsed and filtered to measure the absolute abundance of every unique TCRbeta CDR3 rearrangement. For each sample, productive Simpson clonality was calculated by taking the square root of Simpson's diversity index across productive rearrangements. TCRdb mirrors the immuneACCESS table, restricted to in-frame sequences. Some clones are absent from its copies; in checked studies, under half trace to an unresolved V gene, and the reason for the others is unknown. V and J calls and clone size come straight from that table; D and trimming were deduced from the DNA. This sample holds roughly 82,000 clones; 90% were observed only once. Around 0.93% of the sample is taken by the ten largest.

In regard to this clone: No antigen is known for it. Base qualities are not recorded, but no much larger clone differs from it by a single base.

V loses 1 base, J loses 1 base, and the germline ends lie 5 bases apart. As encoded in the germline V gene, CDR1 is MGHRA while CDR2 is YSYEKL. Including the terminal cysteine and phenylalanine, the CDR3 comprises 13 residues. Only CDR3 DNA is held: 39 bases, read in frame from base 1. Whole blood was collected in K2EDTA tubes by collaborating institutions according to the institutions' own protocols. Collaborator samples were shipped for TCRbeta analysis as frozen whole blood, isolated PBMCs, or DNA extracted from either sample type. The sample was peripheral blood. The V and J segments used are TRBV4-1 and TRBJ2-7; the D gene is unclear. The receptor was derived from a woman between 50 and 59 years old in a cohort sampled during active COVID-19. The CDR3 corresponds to CASSQGLSYEQYF. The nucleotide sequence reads TGCGCCAGCAGCCAAGGACTGTCCTACGAGCAGTACTTC.